The T cell receptor (beta chain) under discussion was sequenced for a study of blood T cells in healthy people across ages. Study-level points and caveats: Both naive CD4+ cell counts and diversity were greater in long-lived donors than in aged donors.

This clonotype was detected only once. What it binds is unknown. For the second PCR, which ran for roughly 6 to 12 cycles, a sample-barcoded 5' primer and a J-beta primer mix were used. The yield of each sample was at least 2.5 million CDR3-containing paired-end reads. TCRdb reanalysed the 5' RACE reads using MiXCR and keeps one entry per CDR3 protein. Of around 500,000 distinct CDR3 sequences listed, 47% are singletons. In germline, CDR1 is DFQATT, CDR2 SNEGSKA (reference sequence). This CDR3 is 13 amino acids long. Between the trimmed V and J ends, which lost 6 bases and 11 bases, there was a span of 22 bases.

The sequencing sample was made of blood. The sequence was collected from a man older than 75 in good health. This sequence joins TRBV20-1 and TRBJ2-5; perhaps TRBD2 as D (5 bases). Here the CDR3 DNA reads TGCAGTGCCCCCGTGGTAGCTGGAGGAGAGCAGTACTTC. Translated: CSAPVVAGGEQYF.